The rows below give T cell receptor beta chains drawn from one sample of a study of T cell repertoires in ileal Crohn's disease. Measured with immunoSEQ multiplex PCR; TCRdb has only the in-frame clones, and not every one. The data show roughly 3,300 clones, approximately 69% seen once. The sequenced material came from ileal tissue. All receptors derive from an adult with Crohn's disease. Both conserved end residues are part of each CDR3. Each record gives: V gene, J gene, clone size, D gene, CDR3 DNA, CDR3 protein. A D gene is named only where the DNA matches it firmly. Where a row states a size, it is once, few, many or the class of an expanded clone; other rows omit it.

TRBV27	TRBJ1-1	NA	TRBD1	TGTGCCAGCACCGGGACAGGGATTACTGAAGCTTTCTTT	CASTGTGITEAFF
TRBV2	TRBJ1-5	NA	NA	TGTGCCAGCAGTGAAATTCGATCGGGAACGGAAAGCAATCAGCCCCAGCATTTT	CASSEIRSGTESNQPQHF
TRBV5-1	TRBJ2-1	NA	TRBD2	TGCGCCAGCAGCCCGGGGAGCGGGAGGGGCAATGAGCAGTTCTTC	CASSPGSGRGNEQFF
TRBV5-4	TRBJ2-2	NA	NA	TGTGCCAGCAACACACCGACCGGCCACGGCGAGCTGTTTTTT	CASNTPTGHGELFF
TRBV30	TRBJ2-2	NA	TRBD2	TGTGCCTGGAAAAGAGGGAGGGCCGCAGGGGAGCTGTTTTTT	CAWKRGRAAGELFF
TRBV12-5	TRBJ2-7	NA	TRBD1	TGTGCTAGTGCCGACAGGGTGGAGCAGTACTTC	CASADRVEQYF
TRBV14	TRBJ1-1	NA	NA	TGTGCCAGCAGCCCCCGGCCCTTTGGTGACACTGAAGCTTTCTTT	CASSPRPFGDTEAFF
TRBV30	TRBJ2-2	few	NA	TGTGCCTGGTTTGGGGCCACGAACACCGGGGAGCTGTTTTTT	CAWFGATNTGELFF
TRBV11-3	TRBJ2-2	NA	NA	TGTGCCAGCAGCCGTGGTGGGGTTTCGAACACCGGGGAGCTGTTTTTT	CASSRGGVSNTGELFF
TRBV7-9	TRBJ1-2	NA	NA	TGTGCCAGCAGCTTAGATCAGGGCCCCTCATACGGCTACACCTTC	CASSLDQGPSYGYTF
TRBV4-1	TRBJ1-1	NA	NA	TGCGCCAGCAGCCAAGGTCGGGTTTCTAACACTGAAGCTTTCTTT	CASSQGRVSNTEAFF
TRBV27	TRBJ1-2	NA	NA	TGTGCCAGCAGTTTCGGGGGGGCTAAGGATGGCTACACCTTC	CASSFGGAKDGYTF
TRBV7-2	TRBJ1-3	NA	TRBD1	TGTGCCAGCAGCTTGAGGACAGGGCTCTCTGGAAACACCATATATTTT	CASSLRTGLSGNTIYF
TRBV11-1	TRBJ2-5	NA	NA	TGTGCCAGCAGCTTAGGGACTACAGTGACCCAGTACTTC	CASSLGTTVTQYF
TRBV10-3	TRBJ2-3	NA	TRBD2	TGTGCCATCCGTCCTGACCTCGCGGGAGGAAAAGATACGCAGTATTTT	CAIRPDLAGGKDTQYF
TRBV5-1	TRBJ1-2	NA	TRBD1	TGCGCCAGCAGCCCGGGACAGGGAACAGTTGGTCGCTATGGCTACACCTTC	CASSPGQGTVGRYGYTF
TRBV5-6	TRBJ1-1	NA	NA	TGTGCCAGCAGCTTGCTAAGGGGAGAGTACACTGAAGCTTTCTTT	CASSLLRGEYTEAFF
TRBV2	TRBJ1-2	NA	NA	TGTGCCAGCAGTCCGGGGGCCTCCCGCCCCTATGGCTACACCTTC	CASSPGASRPYGYTF
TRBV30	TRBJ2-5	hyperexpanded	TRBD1	TGTGCCTGGAGTCCTGGACAGGGGAGAGAGACCCAGTACTTC	CAWSPGQGRETQYF
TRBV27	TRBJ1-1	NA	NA	TGTGCCAGCACCCCTTTGGGGGATGGAGGCACTGAAGCTTTCTTT	CASTPLGDGGTEAFF
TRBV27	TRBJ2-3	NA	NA	TGTGCCAGCAGTTTAGGTATGGATACGCAGTATTTT	CASSLGMDTQYF
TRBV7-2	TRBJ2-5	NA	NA	TGTGCCAGCAGCTTATTTACGGGAAGCCAAGAGACCCAGTACTTC	CASSLFTGSQETQYF
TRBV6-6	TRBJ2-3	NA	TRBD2	TGTGCCAGCAGTTACCCCGGGACTAGCTTCACAGATACGCAGTATTTT	CASSYPGTSFTDTQYF
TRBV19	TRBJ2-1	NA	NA	TGTGCCAGTAGTATAGGGCAGGGACCCGATGAGCAGTTCTTC	CASSIGQGPDEQFF
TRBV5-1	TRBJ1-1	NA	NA	TGCGCCTCTTTCAGGGAGCGAGGAACTGAAGCTTTCTTT	CASFRERGTEAFF
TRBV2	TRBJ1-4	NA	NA	TGTGCCAGCAGTGAGGAGTCCGGGGGCGTGGGGGAAAAACTGTTTTTT	CASSEESGGVGEKLFF
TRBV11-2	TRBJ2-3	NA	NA	TGTGCCAGCAGCCCCTGGGACGTCACAGATACGCAGTATTTT	CASSPWDVTDTQYF
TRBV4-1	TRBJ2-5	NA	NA	TGCGCCAGCAGCTACCGGGACACCTCAACGGAGACCCAGTACTTC	CASSYRDTSTETQYF
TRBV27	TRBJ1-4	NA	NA	TGTGCCAGCAGTTCGCTAGGGGCCACTAATGAAAAACTGTTTTTT	CASSSLGATNEKLFF
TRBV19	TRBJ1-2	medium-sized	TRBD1	TGTGCCAGTAGTAGGACAGGGGAGAATGGCTACACCTTC	CASSRTGENGYTF
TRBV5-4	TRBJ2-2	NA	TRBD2	TGTGCCAGCAAGGAGGAGCGGGAGAACACCGGGGAGCTGTTTTTT	CASKEERENTGELFF
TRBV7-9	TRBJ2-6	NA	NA	TGTGCCAGCAGCTTAGCGGGTACCTCCTACTCTGGGGCCAACGTCCTGACTTTC	CASSLAGTSYSGANVLTF
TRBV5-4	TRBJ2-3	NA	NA	TGTGCCAGCAGCTTGCGAAGAGGGGATACGCAGTATTTT	CASSLRRGDTQYF
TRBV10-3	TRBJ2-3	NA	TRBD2	TGTGCCATCAGTGAAGGGACTAGCGGGAGGACAGATACGCAGTATTTT	CAISEGTSGRTDTQYF
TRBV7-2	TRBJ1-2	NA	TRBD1	TGTGCCAGCAGCCTGGAGATCGGGACAGCGGGTAATGGCTACACCTTC	CASSLEIGTAGNGYTF
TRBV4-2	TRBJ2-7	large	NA	TGTGCCAGCAGCCAAGAGAGGAGGGGTCCCTACGAGCAGTACTTC	CASSQERRGPYEQYF
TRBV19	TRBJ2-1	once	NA	TGTGCCAGTAGTATGGCCCGAGGCGGGCGGGAGCAGTTCTTC	CASSMARGGREQFF
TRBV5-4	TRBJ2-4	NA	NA	TGTGCCAGCAGCTTGGTCCTGGGAGCCAAAAACATTCAGTACTTC	CASSLVLGAKNIQYF
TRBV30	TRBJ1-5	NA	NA	TGTGCCTGGAGCGTCAGTAGCAATCAGCCCCAGCATTTT	CAWSVSSNQPQHF
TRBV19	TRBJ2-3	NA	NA	TGTGCCAGTAGCTCGGCCGGGACAGATACGCAGTATTTT	CASSSAGTDTQYF
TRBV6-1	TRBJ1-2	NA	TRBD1	TGTGCCAGCAGAGAGAGTACAGGGGCGGAAAAGGGCTACACCTTC	CASRESTGAEKGYTF
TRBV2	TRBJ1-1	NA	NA	TGTGCCAGCAGCCATTGGGTCCACACTGAAGCTTTCTTT	CASSHWVHTEAFF
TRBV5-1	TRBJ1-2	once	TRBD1	TGCGCCAGCAGCCGGGACAGGGGATCTAACTATGGCTACACCTTC	CASSRDRGSNYGYTF
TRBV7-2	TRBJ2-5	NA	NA	TGTGCCAGCAGCCCTTCTGTTTTAGGGACCCAGTACTTC	CASSPSVLGTQYF
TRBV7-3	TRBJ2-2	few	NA	TGTGCCAGCAGCCCGGACGGAGCATTGGTCGGGGAGCTGTTTTTT	CASSPDGALVGELFF
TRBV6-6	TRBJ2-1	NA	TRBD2	TGTGCCACCCAGCAGGGGACTAGCGGGAGAAATGAGCAGTTCTTC	CATQQGTSGRNEQFF
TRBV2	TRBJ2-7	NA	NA	TGTGCCAGCAGTCGACAGCCCATTTACTCCTACGAGCAGTACTTC	CASSRQPIYSYEQYF
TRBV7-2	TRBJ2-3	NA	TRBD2	TGTGCCAGCAGCTTAGCTGGGGGGGAAGATACGCAGTATTTT	CASSLAGGEDTQYF
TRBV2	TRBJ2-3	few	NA	TGTGCCAGCAGTCAAAGGGGACTGCCCACAGATACGCAGTATTTT	CASSQRGLPTDTQYF
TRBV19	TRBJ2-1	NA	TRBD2	TGTGCCAGTAGTGCGGGGAGGGTCAATGAGCAGTTCTTC	CASSAGRVNEQFF
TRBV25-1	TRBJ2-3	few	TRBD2	TGTGCCAGCAGCGGGACTAGCGGGAGTAGGTATTTT	CASSGTSGSRYF
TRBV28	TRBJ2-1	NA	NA	TGTGCCAGCAGTTGGGGTAGCGGCCCGTACAATGAGCAGTTCTTC	CASSWGSGPYNEQFF
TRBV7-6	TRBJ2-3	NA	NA	TGTGCCAGCAGCCCTTGGGCGGCGTCAGATACGCAGTATTTT	CASSPWAASDTQYF
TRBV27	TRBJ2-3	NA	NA	TGTGCCAGCAGTTTAGACCCGTGGGGCGGAGGGTTAGCGGACTACACAGATACGCAGTATTTT	CASSLDPWGGGLADYTDTQYF
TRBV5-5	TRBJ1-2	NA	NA	TGTGCCAGCAGCTTGGACCAGGGGTACTATGGCTACACCTTC	CASSLDQGYYGYTF